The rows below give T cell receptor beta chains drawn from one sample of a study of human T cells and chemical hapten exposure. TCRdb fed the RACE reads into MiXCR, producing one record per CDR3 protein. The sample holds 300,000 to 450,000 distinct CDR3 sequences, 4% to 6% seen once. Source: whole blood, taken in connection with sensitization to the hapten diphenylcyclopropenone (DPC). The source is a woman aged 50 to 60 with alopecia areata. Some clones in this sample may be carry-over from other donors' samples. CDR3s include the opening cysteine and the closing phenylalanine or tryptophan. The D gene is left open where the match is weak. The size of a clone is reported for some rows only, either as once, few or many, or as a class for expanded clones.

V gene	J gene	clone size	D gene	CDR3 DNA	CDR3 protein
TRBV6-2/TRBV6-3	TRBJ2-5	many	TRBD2	TGTGCCAGCAGTGGGACTAGCGGGACGCAGACCCAGTACTTC	CASSGTSGTQTQYF
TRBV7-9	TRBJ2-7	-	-	TGTGCCAGCAGCTTTCAGGGAATCGAGCAGTACTTC	CASSFQGIEQYF
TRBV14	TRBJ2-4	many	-	TGTGCCAGCAGCCAAGATCGCGGAGTTCAGTACTTC	CASSQDRGVQYF
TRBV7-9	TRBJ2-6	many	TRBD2	TGTGCCAGCAGCCTCGGATCGACTAGCGGGAGTGCTGGGGCCAACGTCCTGACTTTC	CASSLGSTSGSAGANVLTF
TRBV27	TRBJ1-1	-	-	TGTGCCAGCAGTCCCTCACGGGACGGAGCGTATTTCTTT	CASSPSRDGAYFF
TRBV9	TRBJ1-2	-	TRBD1	TGTGCCAGCAGGGGACAGGCCCGCTATGGCTACACCTTC	CASRGQARYGYTF
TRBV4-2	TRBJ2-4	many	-	TGTGCCAGCAGCCAAGATCCAGCAGGACAAAACATTCAGTACTTC	CASSQDPAGQNIQYF
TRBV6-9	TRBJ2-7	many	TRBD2	TGTGCCAGCAGGATGACATTTGGGGGGGACTGGGTCGAGCAGTACTTC	CASRMTFGGDWVEQYF
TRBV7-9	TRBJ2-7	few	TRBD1	TGTGCCAGCAGCTTAGACCAACGACAGGGGTCCTCCTACGAGCAGTACTTC	CASSLDQRQGSSYEQYF
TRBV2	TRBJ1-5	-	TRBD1	TGTGCCAGCAGGAGGGGACAGGGGGCTCCCAATCAGCCCCAGCATTTT	CASRRGQGAPNQPQHF
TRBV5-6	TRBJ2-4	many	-	TGTGCCAGCAGCTTGGGAACCAATCTAGCCAAAAACATTCAGTACTTC	CASSLGTNLAKNIQYF
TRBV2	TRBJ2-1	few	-	TGTGCCAGCAGATATACTGGGGCCTACAATGAGCAGTTCTTC	CASRYTGAYNEQFF
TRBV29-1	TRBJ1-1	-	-	TGCAGCGTTTACCAGAACACTGAAGCTTTCTTT	CSVYQNTEAFF
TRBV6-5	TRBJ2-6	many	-	TGTGCCAGCAGTTATGGCAAGGTACTCCCCTCTGGGGCCAACGTCCTGACTTTC	CASSYGKVLPSGANVLTF
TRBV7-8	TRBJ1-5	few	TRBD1	TGTGCCAGCAGCTTAAGACAGGGGATCGGGCCCCAGCATTTT	CASSLRQGIGPQHF
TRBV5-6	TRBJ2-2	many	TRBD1	TGTGCCAGCAGCTCCATCCGGGACAGTCTAACCGGGGAGCTGTTTTTT	CASSSIRDSLTGELFF
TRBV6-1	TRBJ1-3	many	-	TGTGCCAGCAGTGAAAATGTGGGGCACCCTGGAAACACCATATATTTT	CASSENVGHPGNTIYF
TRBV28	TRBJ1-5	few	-	TGTGCCAGCAGTTCCCGAAGTTTAGGAATAGGTAGCAATCAGCCCCAGCATTTT	CASSSRSLGIGSNQPQHF